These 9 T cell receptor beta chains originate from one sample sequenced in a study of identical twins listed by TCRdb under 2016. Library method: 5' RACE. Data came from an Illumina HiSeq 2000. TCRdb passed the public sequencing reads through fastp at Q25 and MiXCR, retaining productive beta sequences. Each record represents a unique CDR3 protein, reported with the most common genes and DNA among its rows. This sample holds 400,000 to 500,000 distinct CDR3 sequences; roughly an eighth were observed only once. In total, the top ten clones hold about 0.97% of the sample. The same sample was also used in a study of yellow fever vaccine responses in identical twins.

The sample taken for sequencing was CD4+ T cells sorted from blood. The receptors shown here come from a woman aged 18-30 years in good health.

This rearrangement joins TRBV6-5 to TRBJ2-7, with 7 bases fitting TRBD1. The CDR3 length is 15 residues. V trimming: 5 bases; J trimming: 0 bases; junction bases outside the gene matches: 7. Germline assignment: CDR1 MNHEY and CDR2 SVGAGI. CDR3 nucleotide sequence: TGTGCCAGCAGTAACAGGGGAACGAGCTCCTACGAGCAGTACTTC. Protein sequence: CASSNRGTSSYEQYF.

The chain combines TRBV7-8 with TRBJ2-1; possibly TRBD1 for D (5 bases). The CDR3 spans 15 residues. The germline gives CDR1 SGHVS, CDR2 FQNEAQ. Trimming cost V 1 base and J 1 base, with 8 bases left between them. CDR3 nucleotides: TGTGCCAGCAGCTTAGAGGGGAAGTCCTACAATGAGCAGTTCTTC. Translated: CASSLEGKSYNEQFF. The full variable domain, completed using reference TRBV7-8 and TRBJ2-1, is GAGVSQSPRYKVAKRGQDVALRCDPISGHVSLFWYQQALGQGPEFLTYFQNEAQLDKSGLPSDRFFAERPEGSVSTLKIQRTQQEDSAVYLCASSLEGKSYNEQFFGPGTRLTVL.

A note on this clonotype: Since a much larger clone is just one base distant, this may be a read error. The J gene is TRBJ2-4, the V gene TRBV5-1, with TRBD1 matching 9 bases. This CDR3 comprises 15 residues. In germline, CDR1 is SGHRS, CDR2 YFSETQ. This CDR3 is CVSSQAPDRGNIQYF. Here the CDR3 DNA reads TGCGTCAGCAGCCAGGCTCCGGACAGGGGAAACATTCAGTACTTC.

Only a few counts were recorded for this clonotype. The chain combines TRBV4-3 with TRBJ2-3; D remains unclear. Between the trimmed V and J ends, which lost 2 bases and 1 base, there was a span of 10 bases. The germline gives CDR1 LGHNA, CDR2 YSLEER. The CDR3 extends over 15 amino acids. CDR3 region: CASSQTDLGTDTQYF. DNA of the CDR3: TGCGCCAGCAGCCAAACGGATTTAGGCACAGATACGCAGTATTTT.

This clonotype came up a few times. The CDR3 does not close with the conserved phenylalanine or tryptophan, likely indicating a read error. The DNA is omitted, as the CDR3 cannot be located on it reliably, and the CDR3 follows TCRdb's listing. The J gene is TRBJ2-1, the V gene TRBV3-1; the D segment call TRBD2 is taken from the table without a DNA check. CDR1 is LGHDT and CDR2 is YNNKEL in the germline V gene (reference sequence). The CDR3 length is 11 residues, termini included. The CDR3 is CATDRTSHCEA.

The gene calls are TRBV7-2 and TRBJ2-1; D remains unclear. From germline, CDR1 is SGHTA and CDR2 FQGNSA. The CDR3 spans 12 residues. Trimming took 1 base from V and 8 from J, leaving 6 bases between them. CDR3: CASSLVAYEQFF. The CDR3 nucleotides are TGTGCCAGCAGCTTAGTGGCGTATGAGCAGTTCTTC.

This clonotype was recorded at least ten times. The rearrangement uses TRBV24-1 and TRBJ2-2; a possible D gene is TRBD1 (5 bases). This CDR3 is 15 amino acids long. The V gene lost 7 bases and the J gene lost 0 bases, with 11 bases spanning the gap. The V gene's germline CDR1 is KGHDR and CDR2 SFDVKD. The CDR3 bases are TGTGCCACCAGGTATAAACAGGCGAACACCGGGGAGCTGTTTTTT. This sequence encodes CATRYKQANTGELFF.

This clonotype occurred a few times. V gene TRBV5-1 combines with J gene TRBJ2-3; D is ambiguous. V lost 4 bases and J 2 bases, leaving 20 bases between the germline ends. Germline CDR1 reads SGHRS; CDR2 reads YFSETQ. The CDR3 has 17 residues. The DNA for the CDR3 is TGCGCCAGCAGCCCCTTAAACGTCCGAAGGAACACAGATACGCAGTATTTT. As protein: CASSPLNVRRNTDTQYF.

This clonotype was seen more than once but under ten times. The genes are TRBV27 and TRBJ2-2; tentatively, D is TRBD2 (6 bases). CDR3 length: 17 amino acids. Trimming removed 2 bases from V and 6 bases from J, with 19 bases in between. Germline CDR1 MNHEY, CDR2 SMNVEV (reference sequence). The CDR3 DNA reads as TGTGCCAGCAGTTTAGGGAGGAAGGGGCGTCCGGCCGGGGAGCTGTTTTTT. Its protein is CASSLGRKGRPAGELFF.